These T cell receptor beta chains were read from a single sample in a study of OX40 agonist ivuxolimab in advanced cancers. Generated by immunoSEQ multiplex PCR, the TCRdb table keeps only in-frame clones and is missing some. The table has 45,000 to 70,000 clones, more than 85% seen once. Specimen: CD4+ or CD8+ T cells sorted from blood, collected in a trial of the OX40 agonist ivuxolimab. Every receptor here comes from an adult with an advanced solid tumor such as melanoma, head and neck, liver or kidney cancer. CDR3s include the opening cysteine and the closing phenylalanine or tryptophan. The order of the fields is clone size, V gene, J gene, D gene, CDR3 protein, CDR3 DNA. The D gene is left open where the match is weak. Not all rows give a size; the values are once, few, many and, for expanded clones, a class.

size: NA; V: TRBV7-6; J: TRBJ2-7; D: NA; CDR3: CASSASTYEQYF; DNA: TGTGCCAGCAGCGCTAGTACCTACGAGCAGTACTTC
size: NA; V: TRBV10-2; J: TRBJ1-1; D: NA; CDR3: CASRVTGNTEAFF; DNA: TGCGCCAGCAGAGTTACAGGAAACACTGAAGCTTTCTTT
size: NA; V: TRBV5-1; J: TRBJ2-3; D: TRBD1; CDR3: CASNKGQGGPDTQYF; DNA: TGCGCCAGCAATAAAGGACAGGGTGGCCCAGATACGCAGTATTTT
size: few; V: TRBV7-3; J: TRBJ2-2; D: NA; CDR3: CASSLMGAGELFF; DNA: TGTGCCAGCAGCTTAATGGGAGCCGGGGAGCTGTTTTTT
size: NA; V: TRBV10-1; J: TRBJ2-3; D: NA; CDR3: CASSESTGNTQYF; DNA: TGCGCCAGCAGTGAGTCGACTGGAAATACGCAGTATTTT
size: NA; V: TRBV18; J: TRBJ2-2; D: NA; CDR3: CAGSPPPWGLTGELFF; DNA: TGTGCCGGCTCACCGCCTCCGTGGGGTTTAACCGGGGAGCTGTTTTTT
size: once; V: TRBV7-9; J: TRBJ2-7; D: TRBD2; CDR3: CASSLAGTSGRASYEQYF; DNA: TGTGCCAGCAGCTTAGCGGGGACTAGCGGGAGGGCTTCCTACGAGCAGTACTTC
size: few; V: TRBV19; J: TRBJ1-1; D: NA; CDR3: CASSIDPRTLAEAFF; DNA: TGTGCCAGTAGTATAGATCCACGGACGCTTGCTGAAGCTTTCTTT
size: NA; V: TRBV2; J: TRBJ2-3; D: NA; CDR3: CASSDRGMGPDTQYF; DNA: TGTGCCAGCAGTGATAGGGGGATGGGGCCAGATACGCAGTATTTT
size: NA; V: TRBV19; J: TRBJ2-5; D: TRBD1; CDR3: CASSIQRQGPGETQYF; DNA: TGTGCCAGTAGTATCCAGAGACAGGGCCCGGGGGAGACCCAGTACTTC
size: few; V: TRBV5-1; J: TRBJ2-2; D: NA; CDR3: CASSSQRTSTGELFF; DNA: TGCGCCAGCAGCTCCCAGAGGACTTCCACCGGGGAGCTGTTTTTT
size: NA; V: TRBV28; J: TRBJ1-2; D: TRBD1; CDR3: CASSSQGVLYGYTF; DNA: TGTGCCAGCAGTTCACAGGGGGTTCTCTATGGCTACACCTTC
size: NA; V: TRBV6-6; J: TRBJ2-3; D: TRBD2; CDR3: CASSLTSGLTDTQYF; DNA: TGTGCCAGCAGTCTGACTAGCGGACTCACAGATACGCAGTATTTT
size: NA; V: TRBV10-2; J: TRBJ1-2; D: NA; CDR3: CASREENYGYTF; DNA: TGCGCCAGCAGGGAGGAGAACTATGGCTACACCTTC
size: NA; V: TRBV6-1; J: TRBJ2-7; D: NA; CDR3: CASSEGGLKYEQYF; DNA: TGTGCCAGCAGTGAAGGGGGCCTTAAATACGAGCAGTACTTC
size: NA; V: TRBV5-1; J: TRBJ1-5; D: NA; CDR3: CASSFEWGQDQPQHF; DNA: TGCGCCAGCAGCTTCGAGTGGGGCCAGGATCAGCCCCAGCATTTT
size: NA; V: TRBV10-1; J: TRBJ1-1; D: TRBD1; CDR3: CASKIGTGDTEAFF; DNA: TGCGCCAGCAAGATTGGGACAGGGGATACTGAAGCTTTCTTT
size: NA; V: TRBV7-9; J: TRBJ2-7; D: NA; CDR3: CASSLAGPEQYF; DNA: TGTGCCAGCAGCTTAGCAGGCCCCGAGCAGTACTTC
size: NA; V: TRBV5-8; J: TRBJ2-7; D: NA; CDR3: CASSPRSAIPWKQYF; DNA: TGTGCCAGCAGCCCTCGATCAGCAATCCCCTGGAAGCAGTACTTC
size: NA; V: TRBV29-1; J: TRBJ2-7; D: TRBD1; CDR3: CSVGRQGTYEQYF; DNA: TGCAGCGTTGGGAGACAGGGGACCTACGAGCAGTACTTC
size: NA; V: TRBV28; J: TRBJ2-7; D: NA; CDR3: CASSPLTGIHEQYF; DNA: TGTGCCAGCAGTCCATTAACAGGGATCCACGAGCAGTACTTC
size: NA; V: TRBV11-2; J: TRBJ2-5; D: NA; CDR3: CASSIPGDQETQYF; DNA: TGTGCCAGCAGCATCCCAGGGGACCAAGAGACCCAGTACTTC
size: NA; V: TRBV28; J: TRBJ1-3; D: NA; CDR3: CASSLYLRISGNTIYF; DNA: TGTGCCAGCAGTTTATATCTTCGGATCTCTGGAAACACCATATATTTT
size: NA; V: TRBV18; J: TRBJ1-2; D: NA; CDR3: CASSRGEGGYTF; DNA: TGTGCCAGCTCCCGAGGGGAAGGAGGCTACACCTTC
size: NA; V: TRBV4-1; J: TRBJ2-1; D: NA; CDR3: CASSQVRGNEQFF; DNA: TGCGCCAGCAGCCAAGTAAGAGGAAATGAGCAGTTCTTC
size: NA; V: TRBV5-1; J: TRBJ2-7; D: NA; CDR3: CASSPRARAYEQYF; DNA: TGCGCCAGCAGCCCCCGGGCGAGGGCGTACGAGCAGTACTTC